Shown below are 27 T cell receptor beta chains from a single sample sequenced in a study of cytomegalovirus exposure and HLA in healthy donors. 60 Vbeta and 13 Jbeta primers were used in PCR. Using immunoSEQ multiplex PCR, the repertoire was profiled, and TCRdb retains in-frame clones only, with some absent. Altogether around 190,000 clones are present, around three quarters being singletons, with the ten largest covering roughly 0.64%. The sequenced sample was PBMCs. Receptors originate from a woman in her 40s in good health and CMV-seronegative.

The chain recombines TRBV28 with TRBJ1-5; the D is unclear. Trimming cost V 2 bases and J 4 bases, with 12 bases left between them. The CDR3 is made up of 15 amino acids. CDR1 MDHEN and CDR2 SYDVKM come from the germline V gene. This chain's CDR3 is CASSLTRGQNQPQHF. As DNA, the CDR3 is TGTGCCAGCAGTTTAACCCGAGGTCAGAATCAGCCCCAGCATTTT.

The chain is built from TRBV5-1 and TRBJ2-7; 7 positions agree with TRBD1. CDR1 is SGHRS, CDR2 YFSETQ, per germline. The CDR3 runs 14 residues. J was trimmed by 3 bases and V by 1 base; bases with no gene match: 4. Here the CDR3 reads CASSLTGVFYEQYF. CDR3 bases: TGCGCCAGCAGCTTGACAGGGGTCTTCTACGAGCAGTACTTC.

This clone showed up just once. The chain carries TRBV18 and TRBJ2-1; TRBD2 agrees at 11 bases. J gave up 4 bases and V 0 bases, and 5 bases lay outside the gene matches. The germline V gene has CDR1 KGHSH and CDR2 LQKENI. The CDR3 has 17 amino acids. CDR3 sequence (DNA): TGTGCCAGCTCACCACCGACTAGCGGGACAGTTTACAATGAGCAGTTCTTC. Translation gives CASSPPTSGTVYNEQFF.

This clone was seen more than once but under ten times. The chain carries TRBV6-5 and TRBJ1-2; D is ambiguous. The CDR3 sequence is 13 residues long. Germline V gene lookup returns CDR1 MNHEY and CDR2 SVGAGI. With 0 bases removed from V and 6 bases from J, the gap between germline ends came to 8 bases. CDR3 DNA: TGTGCCAGCAGTTACTCGAATCGGGATGGCTACACCTTC. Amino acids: CASSYSNRDGYTF.

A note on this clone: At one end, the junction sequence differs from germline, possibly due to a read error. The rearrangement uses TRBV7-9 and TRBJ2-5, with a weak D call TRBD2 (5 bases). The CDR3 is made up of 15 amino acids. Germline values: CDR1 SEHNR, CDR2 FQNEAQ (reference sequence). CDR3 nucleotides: TGTTCCAGCAGCCCGGCGCGGGCCGGGTTGAAGACCCAGTACTTC. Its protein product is CSSSPARAGLKTQYF.

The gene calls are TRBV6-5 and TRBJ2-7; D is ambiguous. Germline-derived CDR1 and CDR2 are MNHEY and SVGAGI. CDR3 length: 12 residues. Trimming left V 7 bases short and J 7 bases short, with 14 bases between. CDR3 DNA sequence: TGTGCCAGCAAAGCCCCTACGAAGGAGCAGTACTTC. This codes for CASKAPTKEQYF.

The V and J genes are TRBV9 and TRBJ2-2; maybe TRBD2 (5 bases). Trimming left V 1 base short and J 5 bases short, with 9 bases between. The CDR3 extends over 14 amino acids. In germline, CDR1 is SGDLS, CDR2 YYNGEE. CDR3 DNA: TGTGCCAGCAGCGTACTAGCATTTACCGGGGAGCTGTTTTTT. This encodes CASSVLAFTGELFF.

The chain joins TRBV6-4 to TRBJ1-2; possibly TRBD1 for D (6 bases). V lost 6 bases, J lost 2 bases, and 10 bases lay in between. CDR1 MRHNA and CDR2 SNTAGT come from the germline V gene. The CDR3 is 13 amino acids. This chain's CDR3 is CASSETGNYGYTF. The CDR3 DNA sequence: TGTGCCAGCAGCGAGACAGGCAACTATGGCTACACCTTC.

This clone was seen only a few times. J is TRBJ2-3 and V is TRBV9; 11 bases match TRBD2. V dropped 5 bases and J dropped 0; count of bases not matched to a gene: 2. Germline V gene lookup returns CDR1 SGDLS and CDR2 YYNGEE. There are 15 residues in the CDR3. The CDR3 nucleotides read TGTGCCAGCAGGACTAGCGGGACGAGCACAGATACGCAGTATTTT. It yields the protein CASRTSGTSTDTQYF. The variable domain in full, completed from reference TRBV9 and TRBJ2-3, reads DSGVTQTPKHLITATGQRVTLRCSPRSGDLSVYWYQQSLDQGLQFLIQYYNGEERAKGNILERFSAQQFPDLHSELNLSSLELGDSALYFCASRTSGTSTDTQYFGPGTRLTVL.

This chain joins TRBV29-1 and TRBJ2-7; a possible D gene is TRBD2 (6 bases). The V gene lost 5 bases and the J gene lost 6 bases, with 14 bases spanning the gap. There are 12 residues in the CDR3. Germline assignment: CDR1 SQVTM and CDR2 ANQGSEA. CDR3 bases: TGCAGCGTTAAGGAGGTGGGAGGCGAGCAGTACTTC. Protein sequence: CSVKEVGGEQYF.

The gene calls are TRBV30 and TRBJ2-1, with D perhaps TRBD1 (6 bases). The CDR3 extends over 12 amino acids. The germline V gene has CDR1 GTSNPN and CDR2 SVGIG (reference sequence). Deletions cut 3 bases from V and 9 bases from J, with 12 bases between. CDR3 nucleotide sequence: TGTGCCTGGAGCCAAAGGGGGAGTGAGCAGTTCTTC. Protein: CAWSQRGSEQFF.

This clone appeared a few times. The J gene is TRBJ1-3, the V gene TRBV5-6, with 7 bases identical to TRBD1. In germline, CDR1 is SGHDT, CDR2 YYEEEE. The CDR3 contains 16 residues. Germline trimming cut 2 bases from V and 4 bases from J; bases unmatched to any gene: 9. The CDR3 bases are TGTGCCAGCAGCTTTATACAGGGGTCTATCGGAAACACCATATATTTT. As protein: CASSFIQGSIGNTIYF. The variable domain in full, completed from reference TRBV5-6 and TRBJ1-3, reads DAGVTQSPTHLIKTRGQQVTLRCSPKSGHDTVSWYQQALGQGPQFIFQYYEEEERQRGNFPDRFSGHQFPNYSSELNVNALLLGDSALYLCASSFIQGSIGNTIYFGEGSWLTVV.

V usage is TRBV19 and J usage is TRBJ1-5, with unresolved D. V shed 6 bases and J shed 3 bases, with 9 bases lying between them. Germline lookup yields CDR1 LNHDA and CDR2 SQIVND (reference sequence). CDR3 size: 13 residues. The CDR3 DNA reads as TGTGCCAGTAGGCGGGAAACCAATCAGCCCCAGCATTTT. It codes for CASRRETNQPQHF.

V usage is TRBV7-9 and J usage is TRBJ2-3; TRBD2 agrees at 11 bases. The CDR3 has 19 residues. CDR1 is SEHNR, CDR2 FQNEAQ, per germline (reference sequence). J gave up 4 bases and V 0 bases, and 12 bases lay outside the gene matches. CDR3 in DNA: TGTGCCAGCAGCTTAGCCGTACGGGCTAGCGGGAGGCTCGCAGATACGCAGTATTTT. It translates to CASSLAVRASGRLADTQYF.

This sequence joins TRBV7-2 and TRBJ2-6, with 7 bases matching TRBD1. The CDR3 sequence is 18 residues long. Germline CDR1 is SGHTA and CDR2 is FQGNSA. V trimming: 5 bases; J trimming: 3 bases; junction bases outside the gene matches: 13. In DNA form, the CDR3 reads TGTGCCAGCAGCCGCCGCGGAGCAGGGGGATATGGGGCCAACGTCCTGACTTTC. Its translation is CASSRRGAGGYGANVLTF.

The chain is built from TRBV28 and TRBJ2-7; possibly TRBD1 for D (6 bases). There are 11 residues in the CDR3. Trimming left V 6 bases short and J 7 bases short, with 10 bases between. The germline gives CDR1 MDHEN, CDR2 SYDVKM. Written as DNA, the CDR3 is TGTGCCAGCAGCGGACAGTGGGAGCAGTACTTC. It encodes CASSGQWEQYF.

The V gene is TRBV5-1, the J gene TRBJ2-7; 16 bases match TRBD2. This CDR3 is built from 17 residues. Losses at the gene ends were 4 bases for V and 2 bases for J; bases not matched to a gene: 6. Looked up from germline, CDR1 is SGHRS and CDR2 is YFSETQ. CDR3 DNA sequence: TGCGCCAGCAGCCCCGGGACTAGCGGGAGGGCCACCTACGAGCAGTACTTC. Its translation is CASSPGTSGRATYEQYF.

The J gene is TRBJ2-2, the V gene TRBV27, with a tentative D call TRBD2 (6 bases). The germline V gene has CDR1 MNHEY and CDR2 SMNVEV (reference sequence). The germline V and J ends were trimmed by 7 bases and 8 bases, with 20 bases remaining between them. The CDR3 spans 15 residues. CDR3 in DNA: TGTGCCAGCAACCTACTAGCTGGGCGTTCAGGGGAGCTGTTTTTT. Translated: CASNLLAGRSGELFF.

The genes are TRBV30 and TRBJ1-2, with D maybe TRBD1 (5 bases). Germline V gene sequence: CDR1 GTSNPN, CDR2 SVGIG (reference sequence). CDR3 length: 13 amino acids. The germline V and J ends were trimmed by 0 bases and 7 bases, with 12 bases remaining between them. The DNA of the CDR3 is TGTGCCTGGAGTGTAGCAGGGTTGAGTGGCTACACCTTC. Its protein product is CAWSVAGLSGYTF.

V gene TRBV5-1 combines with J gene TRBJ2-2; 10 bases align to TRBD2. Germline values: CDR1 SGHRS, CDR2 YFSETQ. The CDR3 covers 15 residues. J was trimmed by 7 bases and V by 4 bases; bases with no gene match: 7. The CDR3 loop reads CASSVSGRSIGELFF. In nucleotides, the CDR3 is TGCGCCAGCAGCGTTAGCGGGAGGTCGATCGGGGAGCTGTTTTTT. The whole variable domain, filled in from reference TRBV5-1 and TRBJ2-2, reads KAGVTQTPRYLIKTRGQQVTLSCSPISGHRSVSWYQQTPGQGLQFLFEYFSETQRNKGNFPGRFSGRQFSNSRSEMNVSTLELGDSALYLCASSVSGRSIGELFFGEGSRLTVL.

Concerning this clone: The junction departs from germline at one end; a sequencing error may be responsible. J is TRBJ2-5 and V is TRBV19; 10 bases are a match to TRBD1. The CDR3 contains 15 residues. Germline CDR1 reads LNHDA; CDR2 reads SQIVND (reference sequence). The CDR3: CASSTPGQGQGTQYF. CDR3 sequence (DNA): TGTGCCAGTAGCACCCCGGGACAGGGGCAAGGGACCCAGTACTTC.

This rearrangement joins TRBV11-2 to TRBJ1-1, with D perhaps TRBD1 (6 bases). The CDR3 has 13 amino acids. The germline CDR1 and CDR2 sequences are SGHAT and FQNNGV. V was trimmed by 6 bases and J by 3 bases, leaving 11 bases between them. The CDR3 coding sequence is TGTGCCAGCAGGCAGGGGATGTACACTGAAGCTTTCTTT. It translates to CASRQGMYTEAFF.

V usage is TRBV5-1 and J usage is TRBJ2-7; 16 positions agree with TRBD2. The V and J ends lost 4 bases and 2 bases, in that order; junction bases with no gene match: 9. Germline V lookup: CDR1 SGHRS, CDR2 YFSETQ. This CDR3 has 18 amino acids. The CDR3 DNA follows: TGCGCCAGCAGCCTCCCCCAGGGACTAGCGGGAGGGCCCTACGAGCAGTACTTC. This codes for CASSLPQGLAGGPYEQYF. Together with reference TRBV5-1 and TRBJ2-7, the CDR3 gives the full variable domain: KAGVTQTPRYLIKTRGQQVTLSCSPISGHRSVSWYQQTPGQGLQFLFEYFSETQRNKGNFPGRFSGRQFSNSRSEMNVSTLELGDSALYLCASSLPQGLAGGPYEQYFGPGTRLTVT.

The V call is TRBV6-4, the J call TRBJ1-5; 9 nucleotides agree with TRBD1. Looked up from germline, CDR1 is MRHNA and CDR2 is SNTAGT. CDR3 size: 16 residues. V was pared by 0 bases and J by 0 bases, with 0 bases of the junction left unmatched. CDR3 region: CASSDSTGGSNQPQHF. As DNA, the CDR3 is TGTGCCAGCAGTGACTCGACAGGGGGTAGCAATCAGCCCCAGCATTTT.

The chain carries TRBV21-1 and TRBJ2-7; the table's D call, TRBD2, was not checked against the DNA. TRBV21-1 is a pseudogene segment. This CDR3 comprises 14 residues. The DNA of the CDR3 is TGTGCCAGCAGCGCCGGGTCAAGCTCCTACGAGCAGTACTTC. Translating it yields CASSAGSSSYEQYF.

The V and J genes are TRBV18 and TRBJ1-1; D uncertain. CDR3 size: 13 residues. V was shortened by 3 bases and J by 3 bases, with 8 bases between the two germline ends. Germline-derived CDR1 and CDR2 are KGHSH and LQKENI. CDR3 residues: CASSPARDTEAFF. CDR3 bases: TGTGCCAGCTCACCTGCCCGGGACACTGAAGCTTTCTTT.

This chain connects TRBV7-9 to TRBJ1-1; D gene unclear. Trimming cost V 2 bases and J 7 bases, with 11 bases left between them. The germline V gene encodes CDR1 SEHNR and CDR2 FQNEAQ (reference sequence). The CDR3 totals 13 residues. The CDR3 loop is CASSLQVEGEAFF. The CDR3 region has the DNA TGTGCCAGCAGCTTACAGGTTGAGGGTGAAGCTTTCTTT. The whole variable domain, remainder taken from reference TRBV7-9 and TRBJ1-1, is DTGVSQNPRHKITKRGQNVTFRCDPISEHNRLYWYRQTLGQGPEFLTYFQNEAQLEKSRLLSDRFSAERPKGSFSTLEIQRTEQGDSAMYLCASSLQVEGEAFFGQGTRLTVV.